This T cell receptor beta chain was profiled in a study of T cells in Graves' hyperthyroidism and ophthalmopathy. This clonotype was seen repeatedly, ten times or more. Its antigen is not known. Broader study findings: Ophthalmopathy cases were set apart from stable hyperthyroidism by a 13 V-J model.

RNA transcripts were the template for amplifying TCR beta CDR3 regions. The primer set for the first-round RT-PCR of the TCR CDR3 was HTBI. TCRdb re-derived calls from the multiplex PCR reads in MiXCR, one entry per CDR3 protein. This repertoire shows 530,000 or so distinct CDR3 sequences, about 15% found once; its top ten account for 17%. Germline V gene lookup returns CDR1 ENHRY and CDR2 SYGVKD. The CDR3 totals 15 residues. With 5 bases clipped from V and 5 bases from J, the junction kept 6 bases outside the gene matches. Sequenced: blood. V is TRBV10-3 and J is TRBJ2-3; 11 positions match TRBD1. The origin of this receptor is a woman aged 18-30 years with Graves' ophthalmopathy. CDR3 in amino acids: CAISFWTGGGDTQYF. CDR3 sequence (DNA): TGTGCCATCAGTTTTTGGACAGGGGGCGGAGATACGCAGTATTTT.